This T cell receptor (beta chain) comes out of a study of graft-versus-host responses after intestinal transplantation. Study-wide context: Grafts that recipients had were multivisceral, liver-intestinal, or isolated intestinal transplants. Whole-study results and caveats: Marrow from the recipient contained GvH clones, some of which had appeared first in ileum or blood.

The CDR3 runs to 14 residues. CDR1 SGHTA and CDR2 FQGTGA come from the germline V gene. Trimming cost V 3 bases and J 4 bases; bases outside gene matches: 2. Only in-frame clones appear in the TCRdb table, and some are missing; sequencing was by immunoSEQ multiplex PCR. The sample carries approximately 26,000 clones, 82% recorded once. A remark on this clone: Its antigen is unidentified.

This TCR derives from a human donor who received an intestinal transplant. The sequenced sample was unstimulated CD4+ T cells sorted from spleen or lymph node cells, obtained before intestinal transplant. The chain links TRBV7-3 to TRBJ2-3; TRBD2 matches at 9 bases. The DNA for the CDR3 is TGTGCCAGCAGCTTTGGGACTAGCTCAGATACGCAGTATTTT. This codes for CASSFGTSSDTQYF.